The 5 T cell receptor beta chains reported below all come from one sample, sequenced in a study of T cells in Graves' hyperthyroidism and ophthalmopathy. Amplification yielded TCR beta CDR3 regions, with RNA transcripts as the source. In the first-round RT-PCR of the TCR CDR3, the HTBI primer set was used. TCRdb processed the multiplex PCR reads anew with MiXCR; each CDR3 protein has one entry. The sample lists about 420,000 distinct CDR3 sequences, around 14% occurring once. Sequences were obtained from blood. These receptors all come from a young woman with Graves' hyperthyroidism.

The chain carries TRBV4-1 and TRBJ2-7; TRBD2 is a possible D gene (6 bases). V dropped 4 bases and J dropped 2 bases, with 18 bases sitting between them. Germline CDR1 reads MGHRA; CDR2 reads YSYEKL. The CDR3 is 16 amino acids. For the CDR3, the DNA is TGCGCCAGCAGCCCCATGGGGCGGGGTCCACCCTACGAGCAGTACTTC. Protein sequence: CASSPMGRGPPYEQYF.

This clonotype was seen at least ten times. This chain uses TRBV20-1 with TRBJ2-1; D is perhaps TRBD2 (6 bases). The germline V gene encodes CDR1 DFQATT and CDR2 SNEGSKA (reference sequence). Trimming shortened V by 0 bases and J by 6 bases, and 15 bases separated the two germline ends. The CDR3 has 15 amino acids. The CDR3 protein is CSARDLERVRNEQFF. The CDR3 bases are TGCAGTGCTAGAGATCTAGAGCGGGTCCGCAATGAGCAGTTCTTC.

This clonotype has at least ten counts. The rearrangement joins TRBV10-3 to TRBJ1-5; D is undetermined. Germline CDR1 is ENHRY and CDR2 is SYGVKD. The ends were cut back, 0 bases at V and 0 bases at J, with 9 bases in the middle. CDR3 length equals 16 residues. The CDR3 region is CAISESSGYSNQPQHF. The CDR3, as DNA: TGTGCCATCAGTGAGTCGTCTGGGTATAGCAATCAGCCCCAGCATTTT.

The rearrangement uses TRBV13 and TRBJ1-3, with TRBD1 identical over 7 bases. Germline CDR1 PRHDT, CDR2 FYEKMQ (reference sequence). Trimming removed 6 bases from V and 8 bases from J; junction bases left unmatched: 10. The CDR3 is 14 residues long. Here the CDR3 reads CASSPTGIDDTIYF. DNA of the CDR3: TGTGCCAGCAGTCCGACAGGGATCGATGACACCATATATTTT.

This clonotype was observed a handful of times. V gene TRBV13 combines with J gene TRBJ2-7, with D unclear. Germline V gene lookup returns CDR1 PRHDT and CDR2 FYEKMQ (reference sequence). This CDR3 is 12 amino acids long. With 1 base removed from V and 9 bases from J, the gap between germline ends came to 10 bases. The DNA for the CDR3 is TGTGCCAGCAGCTTAGTAGCACCGCTGCAGTACTTC. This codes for CASSLVAPLQYF. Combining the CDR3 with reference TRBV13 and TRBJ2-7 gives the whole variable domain AAGVIQSPRHLIKEKRETATLKCYPIPRHDTVYWYQQGPGQDPQFLISFYEKMQSDKGSIPDRFSAQQFSDYHSELNMSSLELGDSALYFCASSLVAPLQYFGPGTRLTVT.